A selection of T cell receptor beta chains follows, all from one sample in a study of cytomegalovirus exposure and HLA in healthy donors. Only in-frame clones appear in the TCRdb table, and some are missing; sequencing was by immunoSEQ multiplex PCR. The sample includes 75,000 to 95,000 clones. The sample taken for sequencing was PBMCs. These receptors were obtained from a woman aged 55-70 years in good health and CMV-seronegative. CDR3s include the opening cysteine and the closing phenylalanine or tryptophan. Each record gives: D gene, V gene, J gene, CDR3 DNA, CDR3 protein. D genes are given only for firm matches.

d_gene: NA; v_gene: TRBV10-1; j_gene: TRBJ2-3; CDR3nt: TGCGCCAGCAGTGGAGGAGGTGAAAGAGATACGCAGTATTTT; CDR3aa: CASSGGGERDTQYF
d_gene: NA; v_gene: TRBV25-1; j_gene: TRBJ2-7; CDR3nt: TGTGCCAGCAGTGAATCCGCCTACGAGCAGTACTTC; CDR3aa: CASSESAYEQYF
d_gene: NA; v_gene: TRBV7-9; j_gene: TRBJ2-3; CDR3nt: TGTGCCAGCAGCACCTGGGACTGGGGGACCGCGGATACGCAGTATTTT; CDR3aa: CASSTWDWGTADTQYF
d_gene: TRBD2; v_gene: TRBV5-1; j_gene: TRBJ2-5; CDR3nt: TGCGCCAGCAGCTTCGGGACTAGCGGGAGGGGGCTAAACCAAGAGACCCAGTACTTC; CDR3aa: CASSFGTSGRGLNQETQYF
d_gene: TRBD2; v_gene: TRBV6-4; j_gene: TRBJ2-3; CDR3nt: TGTGCCAGCAGTGTCAGCGGGACTAGCACAGATACGCAGTATTTT; CDR3aa: CASSVSGTSTDTQYF
d_gene: TRBD2; v_gene: TRBV5-1; j_gene: TRBJ2-5; CDR3nt: TGCGCCAGCAGCTCGGGACTAGCGGAAGAGACCCAGTACTTC; CDR3aa: CASSSGLAEETQYF
d_gene: NA; v_gene: TRBV15; j_gene: TRBJ1-2; CDR3nt: TGTGCCACCAGCAGAGATCCAGGGGCTGATGGCTACACCTTC; CDR3aa: CATSRDPGADGYTF
d_gene: TRBD1; v_gene: TRBV5-1; j_gene: TRBJ2-7; CDR3nt: TGCGCCAGCAGCCCCCAGGGGGTACTCTCCTACGAGCAGTACTTC; CDR3aa: CASSPQGVLSYEQYF
d_gene: TRBD1; v_gene: TRBV19; j_gene: TRBJ2-4; CDR3nt: TGTGCCAGTAGTATCCAGGGGGCGAGGCAAAACATTCAGTACTTC; CDR3aa: CASSIQGARQNIQYF
d_gene: TRBD2; v_gene: TRBV7-3; j_gene: TRBJ2-1; CDR3nt: TGTGCCAGCAGCTTAAACGGCATATCTAGCGGGAACGATGAGCAGTTCTTC; CDR3aa: CASSLNGISSGNDEQFF
d_gene: NA; v_gene: TRBV6-6; j_gene: TRBJ1-5; CDR3nt: TGTGCCAGCAGCTCCCCGTTGAGCTCCCCGGTTGAGCCCCAGCATTTT; CDR3aa: CASSSPLSSPVEPQHF
d_gene: TRBD2; v_gene: TRBV28; j_gene: TRBJ2-7; CDR3nt: TGTGCCAGCAGTCCCCCCGGGCTAGCGGGGTTCTACGAGCAGTACTTC; CDR3aa: CASSPPGLAGFYEQYF
d_gene: NA; v_gene: TRBV5-1; j_gene: TRBJ2-7; CDR3nt: TGCGCCAGCAGCTTCTCTGACGGAGCCTACGAGCAGTACTTC; CDR3aa: CASSFSDGAYEQYF
d_gene: NA; v_gene: TRBV27; j_gene: TRBJ1-1; CDR3nt: TGTGCCAGCAGTGCGCTGGGGGGGCGGGACACTGAAGCTTTCTTT; CDR3aa: CASSALGGRDTEAFF
d_gene: NA; v_gene: TRBV6-5; j_gene: TRBJ2-7; CDR3nt: TGTGCCGTCAGGGACTTCGAACGCTACGAGCAGTACTTC; CDR3aa: CAVRDFERYEQYF
d_gene: NA; v_gene: TRBV2; j_gene: TRBJ2-7; CDR3nt: TGTGCCAGCAGTAAGGTGGACATACCCTACGAGCAGTACTTC; CDR3aa: CASSKVDIPYEQYF
d_gene: TRBD2; v_gene: TRBV11-1; j_gene: TRBJ2-4; CDR3nt: TGTGCCAGCAGCTTAGCCTCGGGCGGGAGGGCTCCAAACATTCAGTACTTC; CDR3aa: CASSLASGGRAPNIQYF
d_gene: TRBD1; v_gene: TRBV28; j_gene: TRBJ2-7; CDR3nt: TGTGCCAGCAGTCCCCTTGGACAGGGAGCTTCCTACGAGCAGTACTTC; CDR3aa: CASSPLGQGASYEQYF
d_gene: TRBD1; v_gene: TRBV28; j_gene: TRBJ1-2; CDR3nt: TGTGCCAGCACGGCATATCCAGGGGGCAATGGCTACACCTTC; CDR3aa: CASTAYPGGNGYTF
d_gene: NA; v_gene: TRBV19; j_gene: TRBJ1-1; CDR3nt: TGTGCCAGTAGTATAGATGCCGACAGACGGACGAACACTGAAGCTTTCTTT; CDR3aa: CASSIDADRRTNTEAFF
d_gene: NA; v_gene: TRBV27; j_gene: TRBJ1-5; CDR3nt: TGTGCCACCTCGACAGTTAGCAATCAGCCCCAGCATTTT; CDR3aa: CATSTVSNQPQHF
d_gene: TRBD1; v_gene: TRBV10-3; j_gene: TRBJ2-1; CDR3nt: TGTGCCATCAGTGATACAACAGGGGGCCGGTACAATGAGCAGTTCTTC; CDR3aa: CAISDTTGGRYNEQFF
d_gene: TRBD1; v_gene: TRBV4-2; j_gene: TRBJ2-7; CDR3nt: TGTGCCAGCAGCCCGGACAGGGACTACGAGCAGTACTTC; CDR3aa: CASSPDRDYEQYF
d_gene: NA; v_gene: TRBV6-1; j_gene: TRBJ1-1; CDR3nt: TGTGCCAGCAGTGAAAGATTACAGTCTTCTGAAGCTTTCTTT; CDR3aa: CASSERLQSSEAFF
d_gene: NA; v_gene: TRBV10-2; j_gene: TRBJ1-3; CDR3nt: TGCGCCAGCAGTGGACTCTCTGGAAACACCATATATTTT; CDR3aa: CASSGLSGNTIYF
d_gene: TRBD1; v_gene: TRBV2; j_gene: TRBJ2-7; CDR3nt: TGTGCCAGCAGTGGGACAGGGGGCTACGGGCAGTACTTC; CDR3aa: CASSGTGGYGQYF
d_gene: NA; v_gene: TRBV5-8; j_gene: TRBJ1-2; CDR3nt: TGTGCCACCTCCCAATGGGGGCGGAACTATGGCTACACCTTC; CDR3aa: CATSQWGRNYGYTF
d_gene: TRBD2; v_gene: TRBV18; j_gene: TRBJ2-5; CDR3nt: TGTGCCAGCTCACCAGTAGCGGGAGGAAGGGAGACCCAGTACTTC; CDR3aa: CASSPVAGGRETQYF
d_gene: TRBD2; v_gene: TRBV4-3; j_gene: TRBJ2-7; CDR3nt: TGCGCCAGCAGCCAAGATCCCAGCGGGATCAGCTACGAGCAGTACTTC; CDR3aa: CASSQDPSGISYEQYF
d_gene: TRBD2; v_gene: TRBV30; j_gene: TRBJ2-3; CDR3nt: TGTGCCTCGAACAGCGGGGTCACAGATACGCAGTATTTT; CDR3aa: CASNSGVTDTQYF
d_gene: TRBD2; v_gene: TRBV19; j_gene: TRBJ2-7; CDR3nt: TGTGCCAGTAGTTTAGGCGGGAGGGGCGAGCAGTACTTC; CDR3aa: CASSLGGRGEQYF
d_gene: TRBD1; v_gene: TRBV18; j_gene: TRBJ2-7; CDR3nt: TGTGCCAGCTCACCAGGGACAGTAAGCCACTACGAGCAGTACTTC; CDR3aa: CASSPGTVSHYEQYF
d_gene: NA; v_gene: TRBV19; j_gene: TRBJ1-1; CDR3nt: TGTGCCAGTAGTATAGCTACAGGGCTGGCTGAAGCTTTCTTT; CDR3aa: CASSIATGLAEAFF
d_gene: TRBD2; v_gene: TRBV7-9; j_gene: TRBJ2-1; CDR3nt: TGTGCCAGCAGCTTAACTAGCGGGAGCGATGAGCAGTTCTTC; CDR3aa: CASSLTSGSDEQFF
d_gene: TRBD1; v_gene: TRBV28; j_gene: TRBJ1-2; CDR3nt: TGTGCCAGCAGATGGACCGAGGGGGCGCTGGACTACACCTTC; CDR3aa: CASRWTEGALDYTF
d_gene: TRBD1; v_gene: TRBV6-6; j_gene: TRBJ2-7; CDR3nt: TGTGCCAGCAGCAGGGGGAACGAGCAGTACTTC; CDR3aa: CASSRGNEQYF
d_gene: NA; v_gene: TRBV2; j_gene: TRBJ1-5; CDR3nt: TGTGCCAGCTTAGGGGTTCCTGATCAGCCCCAGCATTTT; CDR3aa: CASLGVPDQPQHF
d_gene: NA; v_gene: TRBV27; j_gene: TRBJ2-7; CDR3nt: TGTGCCAGCACCCGTCCTACTAGCAACGAGCAGTACTTC; CDR3aa: CASTRPTSNEQYF
d_gene: TRBD2; v_gene: TRBV5-1; j_gene: TRBJ2-7; CDR3nt: TGCGCCAGCAGAATCGTTGGCGGGAGCTCCTACGAGCAGTACTTC; CDR3aa: CASRIVGGSSYEQYF
d_gene: NA; v_gene: TRBV7-2; j_gene: TRBJ2-5; CDR3nt: TGTGCCAGCAGCACGGGGACATTAGAGACCCAGTACTTC; CDR3aa: CASSTGTLETQYF
d_gene: TRBD1; v_gene: TRBV7-9; j_gene: TRBJ2-3; CDR3nt: TGTGCCAGCAGCCTAGGACAGGGGGCTACAGATACGCAGTATTTT; CDR3aa: CASSLGQGATDTQYF